This T cell receptor beta chain was observed in a study of CD8 T cells in Susac syndrome. Reverse transcription of about 0.5 to 1 ug RNA was carried out with random hexamers. TCRdb reanalysed the immunoSEQ multiplex PCR reads using MiXCR and keeps one entry per CDR3 protein. The repertoire includes around 50,000 distinct CDR3 sequences, 90% to 95% of them detected once, and around 0.38% sits in the top ten. Germline-derived CDR1 and CDR2 are SQVTM and ANQGSEA. This CDR3 has 17 amino acids. Trimming cost V 0 bases and J 4 bases, with 21 bases left between them. The receptor's source is a human donor in good health. The chain couples TRBV29-1 to TRBJ1-2, with D perhaps TRBD1 (6 bases). Sequenced input: CD8+ T cells from PBMCs. CDR3 bases: TGCAGCGTTGAAGAGTCGGGTGAGACGTGGGGGGCCTATGGCTACACCTTC. Encoded protein: CSVEESGETWGAYGYTF.